Here is one T cell receptor beta chain with its context. These data are taken from a study of T cells in tuberculosis. Data came from immunoSEQ multiplex PCR; TCRdb stores just in-frame clones and leaves some out. Of about 20,000 clones listed, 80% to 90% were seen once; the top ten hold about 15%. The source is a donor under 30 with latent tuberculosis or without tuberculosis infection. Sequenced material: PBMCs.

The DNA of the CDR3 is TGTGCCAGCAGCCCCTCGGGGGAAGGGGCTGGGGATACGCAGTATTTT. Protein sequence: CASSPSGEGAGDTQYF. The V call is TRBV5-6, the J call TRBJ2-3; D might be TRBD2 (6 bases). V was clipped by 4 bases and J by 6 bases, with 21 bases between them. Germline V lookup: CDR1 SGHDT, CDR2 YYEEEE. This CDR3 has 16 amino acids.